The rows below give T cell receptor beta chains drawn from one sample of a study of blood T cell repertoires in COVID-19. Data came from immunoSEQ multiplex PCR; TCRdb stores just in-frame clones and leaves some out. The profile shows over 40,000 clones, approximately 90% of them singletons. The sequenced material came from peripheral blood. The receptors come from an elderly woman with acute or convalescent COVID-19. CDR3s include the opening cysteine and the closing phenylalanine or tryptophan. The D gene is left open where the match is weak. Clone size is stated in some rows and not others, as once, few, many or a class when expanded.

v_gene: TRBV5-1; abundance: NA; d_gene: TRBD2; j_gene: TRBJ2-7; CDR3nt: TGCGCCAGCAGCCATGGACTAGCGCCAACCTACGAGCAGTACTTC; CDR3aa: CASSHGLAPTYEQYF
v_gene: TRBV7-9; abundance: NA; d_gene: TRBD1; j_gene: TRBJ2-3; CDR3nt: TGTGCCAGCAGCTTCGTGACAGGGGGAGCAGATACGCAGTATTTT; CDR3aa: CASSFVTGGADTQYF
v_gene: TRBV4-3; abundance: NA; d_gene: TRBD2; j_gene: TRBJ2-1; CDR3nt: TGCGCCAGCAGCCAAGAGGCCTTAAGGACTAGCGGGCGAATAGACAATGAGCAGTTCTTC; CDR3aa: CASSQEALRTSGRIDNEQFF
v_gene: TRBV7-9; abundance: NA; d_gene: NA; j_gene: TRBJ1-3; CDR3nt: TGTGCCAGCAGCTTAAACACATACTCTGGAAACACCATATATTTT; CDR3aa: CASSLNTYSGNTIYF
v_gene: TRBV20-1; abundance: NA; d_gene: TRBD2; j_gene: TRBJ2-7; CDR3nt: TGCAGTGCTAGTGCGCTGAGGGCGGGAGCACCTTCGAGCTCCTACGAGCAGTACTTC; CDR3aa: CSASALRAGAPSSSYEQYF
v_gene: TRBV5-1; abundance: NA; d_gene: TRBD2; j_gene: TRBJ2-7; CDR3nt: TGCGCCAGCAGCTACCTTAGCGGGAGGGCCGGGGACGAGCAGTACTTC; CDR3aa: CASSYLSGRAGDEQYF
v_gene: TRBV3-1/TRBV3-2; abundance: NA; d_gene: TRBD1; j_gene: TRBJ1-5; CDR3nt: TGTGCCAGCAGCCATGGGACAGTAGATCAGCCCCAGCATTTT; CDR3aa: CASSHGTVDQPQHF
v_gene: TRBV2; abundance: NA; d_gene: NA; j_gene: TRBJ1-6; CDR3nt: TGTGCCAGCAGTGAGCAGGGGCCCAATTCACCCCTCCACTTT; CDR3aa: CASSEQGPNSPLHF
v_gene: TRBV25-1; abundance: NA; d_gene: NA; j_gene: TRBJ2-3; CDR3nt: TGTGCCAGCAGCCGCCCGGGCACAGATACGCAGTATTTT; CDR3aa: CASSRPGTDTQYF
v_gene: TRBV6-6; abundance: few; d_gene: NA; j_gene: TRBJ2-5; CDR3nt: TGTGCCAGCAGTTGGGCCAGGGGGGTTCAAGAGACCCAGTACTTC; CDR3aa: CASSWARGVQETQYF
v_gene: TRBV6-2/TRBV6-3; abundance: NA; d_gene: TRBD2; j_gene: TRBJ2-7; CDR3nt: TGTGCCAGCAGTCTAGCGGAGAATTACGAGCAGTACTTC; CDR3aa: CASSLAENYEQYF
v_gene: TRBV29-1; abundance: few; d_gene: NA; j_gene: TRBJ1-4; CDR3nt: TGCAGCGTTAAAAGAGCAACTAATGAAAAACTGTTTTTT; CDR3aa: CSVKRATNEKLFF
v_gene: TRBV9; abundance: NA; d_gene: NA; j_gene: TRBJ1-1; CDR3nt: TGTGCCAGCAGCGTTAATACAGGGATCACTGAAGCTTTCTTT; CDR3aa: CASSVNTGITEAFF
v_gene: TRBV2; abundance: NA; d_gene: TRBD2; j_gene: TRBJ2-1; CDR3nt: TGTGCCAGCAGCCCTACTAGCGGGAGTTTTAATGAGCAGTTCTTC; CDR3aa: CASSPTSGSFNEQFF
v_gene: TRBV7-3; abundance: NA; d_gene: TRBD1; j_gene: TRBJ1-1; CDR3nt: TGTGCCAGCAGCTTAACTATGGCGGCAGGGGGCAACACTGAAGCTTTCTTT; CDR3aa: CASSLTMAAGGNTEAFF
v_gene: TRBV5-1; abundance: NA; d_gene: TRBD1; j_gene: TRBJ2-7; CDR3nt: TGCGCCAGCAGCCCACCGACAGGGAACGAGCAGTACTTC; CDR3aa: CASSPPTGNEQYF
v_gene: TRBV2; abundance: NA; d_gene: TRBD1; j_gene: TRBJ2-7; CDR3nt: TGTGCCAGCACCCGCCGGGACAGGGGCTACGAGCAGTACTTC; CDR3aa: CASTRRDRGYEQYF
v_gene: TRBV13; abundance: NA; d_gene: TRBD1; j_gene: TRBJ1-4; CDR3nt: TGTGCCAGCAGCTTAGGCACAGGGGGGGCCGAAAAACTGTTTTTT; CDR3aa: CASSLGTGGAEKLFF
v_gene: TRBV5-4; abundance: NA; d_gene: TRBD1; j_gene: TRBJ1-2; CDR3nt: TGTGCCAGCAGCCCGGGACAGTACCTCTCCGGCTACACCTTC; CDR3aa: CASSPGQYLSGYTF
v_gene: TRBV5-1; abundance: NA; d_gene: TRBD1; j_gene: TRBJ2-7; CDR3nt: TGCGCCAGCAGCCGGGACAGGGTCTACGAGCAGTACTTC; CDR3aa: CASSRDRVYEQYF
v_gene: TRBV19; abundance: NA; d_gene: NA; j_gene: TRBJ1-5; CDR3nt: TGTGCCAGTTCAGGGTCCACGCGCAATCAGCCCCAGCATTTT; CDR3aa: CASSGSTRNQPQHF
v_gene: TRBV7-3; abundance: NA; d_gene: NA; j_gene: TRBJ1-3; CDR3nt: TGTGCCAGCAGCTTAGCAGGGGCTGGAAACACCATATATTTT; CDR3aa: CASSLAGAGNTIYF
v_gene: TRBV2; abundance: NA; d_gene: TRBD1; j_gene: TRBJ2-5; CDR3nt: TGTGCCAGCGACCAAACAGGGGGCGGGACCCAGTACTTC; CDR3aa: CASDQTGGGTQYF
v_gene: TRBV6-6; abundance: NA; d_gene: TRBD2; j_gene: TRBJ2-2; CDR3nt: TGTGCCAGCGGCGGGAGGGCCACCGGGGAGCTGTTTTTT; CDR3aa: CASGGRATGELFF
v_gene: TRBV27; abundance: NA; d_gene: TRBD1; j_gene: TRBJ2-7; CDR3nt: TGTGCCAGCAGCTTCCTTCACAGGGGTCTCTCCTACGAGCAGTACTTC; CDR3aa: CASSFLHRGLSYEQYF
v_gene: TRBV30; abundance: NA; d_gene: NA; j_gene: TRBJ1-3; CDR3nt: TGTGCCTGGGATAAGGGGGCTGGAAACACCATATATTTT; CDR3aa: CAWDKGAGNTIYF
v_gene: TRBV5-1; abundance: NA; d_gene: TRBD1; j_gene: TRBJ1-4; CDR3nt: TGCGCCAGCAGCTCCCTACAGGGGAATAGGGTGGAACTGTTTTTT; CDR3aa: CASSSLQGNRVELFF
v_gene: TRBV5-1; abundance: NA; d_gene: TRBD2; j_gene: TRBJ2-7; CDR3nt: TGCGCCAGCAGCTCTGGGACTAGCGGGAGGATCTTCTACGAGCAGTACTTC; CDR3aa: CASSSGTSGRIFYEQYF
v_gene: TRBV30; abundance: NA; d_gene: NA; j_gene: TRBJ1-1; CDR3nt: TGTGCCTGGATGGGCACAGGGCTGATGCTGAGGAACACTGAAGCTTTCTTT; CDR3aa: CAWMGTGLMLRNTEAFF
v_gene: TRBV2; abundance: NA; d_gene: NA; j_gene: TRBJ1-1; CDR3nt: TGTGCCAGCGTTTGGGACAAGAACACTGAAGCTTTCTTT; CDR3aa: CASVWDKNTEAFF
v_gene: TRBV24-1; abundance: NA; d_gene: TRBD1; j_gene: TRBJ2-5; CDR3nt: TGTGCCACCAGTGATTTGCCGGGACAGGGGCCGAAAATGGAGACCCAGTACTTC; CDR3aa: CATSDLPGQGPKMETQYF
v_gene: TRBV4-2; abundance: NA; d_gene: NA; j_gene: TRBJ2-2; CDR3nt: TGTGCCAGCAGCCAAGACAGAGGCGGAACGAACACCGGGGAGCTGTTTTTT; CDR3aa: CASSQDRGGTNTGELFF